This T cell receptor (beta chain) was identified in a study of beta chain features in type 1 diabetes. The study's findings and limits: Moderately but significantly shorter TCRB CDR3s were found in Type 1 diabetes patients in all four CD4+ subsets.

This clone was seen a handful of times. The antigen is not known. The CDR3 loop spans 19 amino acids. As every portion of the isolated RNA was reverse transcribed, the sequencing read expressed TCRB transcripts. TCRdb's table, derived via immunoSEQ multiplex PCR, lists solely in-frame clones and lacks some. The sample has 300,000 or so clones, approximately 9.7% seen once. Source material: central memory CD4+ T cells from blood. This receptor was identified in a young man with type 1 diabetes. This chain links TRBV21-1 with TRBJ2-3; the table assigns TRBD2, which was not confirmed against the DNA. TRBV21-1 constitutes a pseudogene. The CDR3 is CASSKVRPLAGGGTDTQYF. For the CDR3, the DNA is TGTGCCAGCAGCAAAGTACGCCCCTTAGCGGGGGGTGGCACAGATACGCAGTATTTT.